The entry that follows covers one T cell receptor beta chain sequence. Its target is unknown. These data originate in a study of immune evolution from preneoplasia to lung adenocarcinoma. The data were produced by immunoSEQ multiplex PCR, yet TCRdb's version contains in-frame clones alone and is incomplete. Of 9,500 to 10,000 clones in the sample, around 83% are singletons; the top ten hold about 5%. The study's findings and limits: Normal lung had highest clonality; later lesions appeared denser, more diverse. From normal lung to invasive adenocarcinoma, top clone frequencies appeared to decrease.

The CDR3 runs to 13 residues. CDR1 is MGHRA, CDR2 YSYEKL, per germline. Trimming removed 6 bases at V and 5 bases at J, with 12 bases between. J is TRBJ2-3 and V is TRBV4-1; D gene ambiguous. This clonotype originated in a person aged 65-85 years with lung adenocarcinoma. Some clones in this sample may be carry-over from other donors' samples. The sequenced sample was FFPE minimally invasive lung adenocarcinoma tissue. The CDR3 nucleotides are TGCGCCAGCAGTTCGGCGGTTAAAGATACGCAGTATTTT. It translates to CASSSAVKDTQYF.